The 32 T cell receptor beta chains presented below share a single source sample, sequenced in a study of naive and memory T cell subsets. The SP2 primer and nested alpha and beta constant region primers amplified ligated cDNA in four rounds. TCRdb redid the calling of the UMI-ligation and nested PCR reads with MiXCR, one entry per CDR3 protein. Altogether 20,000 to 25,000 distinct CDR3 sequences are present, roughly 5.5% being singletons, with the ten largest covering approximately 5.7%. This sample's treatment: skin biopsy from PPD injection site in Mantoux-positive individual. The library had UMIs added by 3' ligation of an oligonucleotide to TCR cDNA. The specimen comprised skin, sampled from a tuberculin skin test site. The receptors were gathered from an adult in good health.

By share, this clonotype ranks as medium-sized. The rearrangement links TRBV6-5 to TRBJ2-1; 8 bases map to TRBD1. The V gene's germline CDR1 is MNHEY and CDR2 SVGAGI. This CDR3 has 12 residues. V was pared by 6 bases and J by 7 bases, with 2 bases of the junction left unmatched. The CDR3 here is CASSRGQNEQFF. DNA for the CDR3: TGTGCCAGCAGCAGGGGGCAAAATGAGCAGTTCTTC.

This clonotype was counted at least ten times. The CDR3 here is CSVVTTESNQPQHF. The CDR3 bases are TGCAGCGTCGTCACGACAGAGAGCAATCAGCCCCAGCATTTT. The chain recombines TRBV29-1 with TRBJ1-5, with D perhaps matching TRBD1 (5 bases). V lost 6 bases and J 1 base, leaving 13 bases between the germline ends. The CDR3 consists of 14 residues. The germline V gene has CDR1 SQVTM and CDR2 ANQGSEA.

This clonotype is judged medium-sized. V and J are TRBV6-5 and TRBJ2-1; no clear D. The V gene's germline CDR1 is MNHEY and CDR2 SVGAGI. With 4 bases removed from V and 1 base from J, the gap between germline ends came to 5 bases. CDR3 size: 13 residues. The CDR3 loop is CASSSTSYNEQFF. The CDR3, as DNA: TGTGCCAGCAGTTCCACTTCCTACAATGAGCAGTTCTTC.

J is TRBJ1-2 and V is TRBV27; possible D gene TRBD1, 6 bases. CDR3 length equals 13 residues. The germline V and J ends were trimmed by 3 bases and 4 bases, with 9 bases remaining between them. Germline CDR1 reads MNHEY; CDR2 reads SMNVEV (reference sequence). Here the CDR3 reads CASSLVTGYGYTF. The CDR3 nucleotides read TGTGCCAGCAGTTTGGTGACAGGCTATGGCTACACCTTC.

By frequency in the sample, this clonotype is medium-sized. This sequence joins TRBV4-2 and TRBJ2-5; 12 bases agree with TRBD2. The V gene's germline CDR1 is LGHNA and CDR2 YNFKEQ. This CDR3 has 18 amino acids. Trimming took 0 bases from V and 1 from J; bases not matched to a gene: 6. The CDR3 spells CASSQDLAGGPTQETQYF. CDR3 bases: TGTGCCAGCAGCCAAGATCTAGCGGGAGGGCCAACCCAAGAGACCCAGTACTTC.

By sample fraction, this clonotype is medium-sized (0.01 to 0.1%). J is TRBJ2-1 and V is TRBV18; 9 nucleotides align to TRBD1. This CDR3 has 12 residues. Germline loops: CDR1 KGHSH, CDR2 LQKENI. The V gene end was trimmed by 0 bases and the J gene end by 12 bases; junction bases not matched to a gene: 0. CDR3 sequence: CASSPPDRGQFF. In DNA, the CDR3 is TGTGCCAGCTCACCACCGGACAGGGGGCAGTTCTTC.

This clonotype was detected many times. The chain is built from TRBV28 and TRBJ2-1; D is possibly TRBD1 (5 bases). The CDR3 has 13 amino acids. V was pared by 2 bases and J by 4 bases, with 6 bases between. Germline CDR1 is MDHEN and CDR2 is SYDVKM. CDR3 in amino acids: CASSLTGYNEQFF. The CDR3 DNA follows: TGTGCCAGCAGTTTAACAGGTTACAATGAGCAGTTCTTC.

This clonotype was counted many times. J is TRBJ1-1 and V is TRBV29-1; maybe TRBD1 (5 bases). CDR3 size: 12 residues. Between the trimmed V and J ends, which lost 4 bases and 5 bases, there was a span of 11 bases. Germline CDR1 is SQVTM and CDR2 is ANQGSEA. The CDR3 here is CSVATVGTEAFF. For the CDR3, the DNA is TGCAGCGTTGCGACAGTCGGGACTGAAGCTTTCTTT.

This clonotype has ten or more counts. The J gene is TRBJ2-4, the V gene TRBV4-3, with 11 positions matching TRBD2. The CDR3 covers 16 residues. Germline CDR1 reads LGHNA; CDR2 reads YSLEER. V gave up 2 bases and J gave up 9 bases; unmatched junction bases: 9. DNA for the CDR3: TGCGCCAGCAGCCAACAACTAGCGGGAGACCCTGGCATTCAGTACTTC. Residues: CASSQQLAGDPGIQYF.

Many counts were recorded for this clonotype. CDR3 coding DNA: TGTGCCAGCAGCTTATTAGCGGACCTAGAGACCCAGTACTTC. Amino acids: CASSLLADLETQYF. This chain connects TRBV7-2 to TRBJ2-5; D may be TRBD2 (6 bases). The CDR3 is made up of 14 amino acids. The V end lost 2 bases, the J end lost 4 bases, and 11 bases lay between the germline ends. Per the germline V gene, CDR1 is SGHTA and CDR2 is FQGNSA.

This clonotype is medium-sized in the sample. The rearrangement uses TRBV4-1 and TRBJ2-7, with 7 bases matching TRBD1. The J segment lost 3 bases and the V segment lost 4 bases, leaving 3 bases of the junction unmatched. The CDR3 spans 13 residues. Germline V lookup: CDR1 MGHRA, CDR2 YSYEKL. The CDR3 loop is CASSLTGNYEQYF. CDR3 DNA sequence: TGCGCCAGCAGCCTGACAGGGAACTACGAGCAGTACTTC.

This clonotype has a count of ten or more. This CDR3 reads CARESGSNMFVRHEQYF. Written as DNA, the CDR3 is TGTGCCAGGGAGAGCGGGAGCAATATGTTTGTTCGCCACGAGCAGTACTTC. The J gene is TRBJ2-7, the V gene TRBV12-3 or TRBV12-4; 8 bases are a match to TRBD2. J gave up 5 bases and V 9 bases, and 21 bases lay outside the gene matches. The CDR3 covers 17 residues.

There are many counts of this clonotype. The V gene is TRBV12-3 or TRBV12-4, the J gene TRBJ2-1; D is perhaps TRBD1 (5 bases). V shed 0 bases and J shed 9 bases, with 9 bases lying between them. This CDR3 comprises 13 residues. In DNA form, the CDR3 reads TGTGCCAGCAGTTTAGCGCATAGGGGTGAGCAGTTCTTC. Translation gives CASSLAHRGEQFF.

In the case of this clonotype: Since a much larger clone is just one base distant, this may be a read error. The chain is built from TRBV29-1 and TRBJ2-7; D is unresolved. CDR1 and CDR2 from the germline V gene are SQVTM and ANQGSEA. The CDR3 is 11 residues long. Trimming removed 7 bases from V and 5 bases from J, with 12 bases in between. The CDR3: CSGVESDEQYF. CDR3 sequence (DNA): TGCAGCGGGGTGGAGAGCGACGAGCAGTACTTC.

The chain links TRBV30 to TRBJ1-1, with 8 bases matching TRBD1. V was clipped by 3 bases and J by 3 bases; unmatched bases: 12. Per germline, CDR1 GTSNPN and CDR2 SVGIG (reference sequence). The CDR3 totals 16 residues. CDR3 bases: TGTGCCTGGAGCCCCGTCCCCGGACAGGGATACACTGAAGCTTTCTTT. It codes for CAWSPVPGQGYTEAFF.

The V and J genes are TRBV28 and TRBJ2-1, with TRBD2 matching 10 bases. This CDR3 region has 17 residues. V trimming: 6 bases; J trimming: 5 bases; junction bases outside the gene matches: 13. The germline CDR1 and CDR2 sequences are MDHEN and SYDVKM. The CDR3 DNA reads TGTGCCAGCAGCCTGATCCCGGGACTAGCGACAAACAATGAGCAGTTCTTC. Its translation: CASSLIPGLATNNEQFF.

There are a few counts of this clonotype. The gene calls are TRBV6-2 or TRBV6-3 and TRBJ2-1; 7 nucleotides line up with TRBD1. With 8 bases clipped from V and 2 bases from J, the junction kept 12 bases outside the gene matches. Germline values: CDR1 MNHEY, CDR2 SVGEGT. The CDR3 spans 16 residues. Written as DNA, the CDR3 is TGTGCCAGCGGCCGCGACAGGGACGTCCCCTACAATGAGCAGTTCTTC. Translating it yields CASGRDRDVPYNEQFF.

V usage is TRBV20-1 and J usage is TRBJ2-7; 10 positions agree with TRBD2. The CDR3 spans 15 residues. The germline gives CDR1 DFQATT, CDR2 SNEGSKA (reference sequence). Unmatched junction bases numbered 9, after V lost 0 bases and J lost 7 bases. The CDR3 loop reads CSARDPASGSQEQYF. CDR3 DNA sequence: TGCAGTGCTAGAGATCCGGCTAGCGGGAGTCAAGAGCAGTACTTC.

This clonotype was recorded at least ten times. J is TRBJ1-3 and V is TRBV12-3 or TRBV12-4; 8 bases agree with TRBD1. This CDR3 is 16 amino acids long. Trimming took 5 bases from V and 0 from J; bases not matched to a gene: 6. CDR3 nucleotide sequence: TGTGCCAGCAGTCCATGGACAGGGAGCTCTGGAAACACCATATATTTT. This sequence encodes CASSPWTGSSGNTIYF.

This clonotype was seen ten or more times. The chain has TRBV27 and TRBJ2-3, with 10 bases lining up with TRBD1. CDR3 size: 16 residues. Germline CDR1 MNHEY, CDR2 SMNVEV (reference sequence). The V and J ends lost 8 bases and 6 bases, in that order; junction bases with no gene match: 14. The CDR3 nucleotides read TGTGCCAGCCGGCTTTGGGGGACAGGGGATTTTGATACGCAGTATTTT. As protein: CASRLWGTGDFDTQYF.

This clonotype was found many times. The rearrangement uses TRBV6-5 and TRBJ1-5; unclear D gene. Per germline, CDR1 MNHEY and CDR2 SVGAGI. The CDR3 is 14 residues long. Between the trimmed V and J ends, which lost 0 bases and 5 bases, there was a span of 8 bases. CDR3 DNA sequence: TGTGCCAGCAGTTACTCGACTGAATATCAGCCCCAGCATTTT. Translation gives CASSYSTEYQPQHF.

This clonotype was counted at least ten times. The J gene is TRBJ2-3, the V gene TRBV5-1; D is uncertain. Germline loops: CDR1 SGHRS, CDR2 YFSETQ. The CDR3 runs 13 residues. Trimming removed 0 bases at V and 4 bases at J, with 6 bases between. The CDR3 coding sequence is TGCGCCAGCAGCTTGGGCACCGCAGATACGCAGTATTTT. It translates to CASSLGTADTQYF.

In this sample, this clonotype turned up many times. The CDR3 coding sequence is TGTGCCAGCTCACCGCACCGGGACTTCTCCTACGAGCAGTACTTC. Encoded protein: CASSPHRDFSYEQYF. J is TRBJ2-7 and V is TRBV18; tentatively, D is TRBD2 (6 bases). The germline V gene encodes CDR1 KGHSH and CDR2 LQKENI. The CDR3 extends over 15 amino acids. With 3 bases removed from V and 0 bases from J, the gap between germline ends came to 12 bases.

This clonotype was observed at least ten times. V and J are TRBV27 and TRBJ2-2, with D unclear. Trimming took 7 bases from V and 6 from J, leaving 9 bases between them. Germline values: CDR1 MNHEY, CDR2 SMNVEV (reference sequence). This CDR3 has 12 residues. CDR3 nucleotide sequence: TGTGCCAGCATGCAGGCGGCCGGGGAGCTGTTTTTT. It specifies CASMQAAGELFF.

The sample holds one count of this clonotype. A read error may explain this, as a much larger clone is one base away. The genes are TRBV4-3 and TRBJ1-2; 7 nucleotides match TRBD1. This CDR3 region has 15 residues. Germline V gene data show CDR1 as LGHNA and CDR2 as YSLEER. The CDR3 DNA is TGCGCCAGCAGCCAACGCACAGGGGTGGCCTATGGCGACACCTTC. As protein: CASSQRTGVAYGDTF.

The chain combines TRBV9 with TRBJ1-2; the match to TRBD1 covers 7 bases. Germline CDR1 is SGDLS and CDR2 is YYNGEE. The CDR3 is 14 amino acids. With V trimmed by 4 bases and J by 8 bases, 11 bases remained unmatched. The CDR3 is CASSPTGGDRGYTF. In nucleotides, the CDR3 is TGTGCCAGCAGCCCCACCGGAGGGGACAGAGGCTACACCTTC.

The chain joins TRBV19 to TRBJ1-1; D call uncertain. The V end lost 4 bases, the J end lost 1 base, and 4 bases lay between the germline ends. Germline V gene lookup returns CDR1 LNHDA and CDR2 SQIVND (reference sequence). The CDR3 covers 12 residues. The CDR3 region has the DNA TGTGCCAGTAGTACAAGGAACACTGAAGCTTTCTTT. Its protein is CASSTRNTEAFF.

The CDR3 DNA follows: TGCAGTGCTAGAGGGAGGAGGGGCTCCCCCCGATTGGAAAAACTGTTTTTT. Its translation is CSARGRRGSPRLEKLFF. J is TRBJ1-4 and V is TRBV20-1, with a possible D match to TRBD1 (5 bases). Trimming removed 1 base at V and 8 bases at J, with 23 bases between. Germline V gene data show CDR1 as DFQATT and CDR2 as SNEGSKA (reference sequence). The CDR3 is made up of 17 amino acids.

In its sample, this clonotype was seen many times. The V call is TRBV19, the J call TRBJ1-5; D remains ambiguous. The CDR3 is made up of 15 amino acids. Germline V lookup: CDR1 LNHDA, CDR2 SQIVND (reference sequence). Between the trimmed V and J ends, which lost 5 bases and 1 base, there was a span of 12 bases. CDR3 DNA sequence: TGTGCCAGTAGTCCAGAAGGACGGAGCAATCAGCCCCAGCATTTT. This sequence encodes CASSPEGRSNQPQHF.

To note about this clonotype: A much more abundant neighbour one base away suggests this may be a read error. The chain employs TRBV12-3 or TRBV12-4 and TRBJ2-3; 11 bases map to TRBD2. Trimming removed 1 base from V and 6 bases from J; junction bases left unmatched: 6. CDR3 length: 16 residues. This CDR3 reads CASSLGISGRGDTQYF. The CDR3 nucleotides read TGTGCCAGCAGTTTAGGGATTAGCGGGAGGGGGGATACGCAGTATTTT.

CDR3 sequence: CSARTGGDDGYTF. The CDR3 nucleotides are TGCAGTGCTCGGACAGGGGGCGACGATGGCTACACCTTC. The chain carries TRBV20-1 and TRBJ1-2, with 11 nucleotides matching TRBD1. The CDR3 loop spans 13 amino acids. Unmatched junction bases numbered 5, after V lost 5 bases and J lost 6 bases. Looked up from germline, CDR1 is DFQATT and CDR2 is SNEGSKA (reference sequence).

This clonotype was counted ten times or more. This rearrangement joins TRBV4-3 to TRBJ2-7; no clear D. The CDR3 consists of 15 residues. V was cut by 4 bases and J by 2 bases, with 15 bases left in between. The V gene's germline CDR1 is LGHNA and CDR2 YSLEER. CDR3 in amino acids: CASSPSIGSTYEQYF. CDR3 coding DNA: TGCGCCAGCAGCCCTTCTATCGGCAGCACCTACGAGCAGTACTTC.